What follows are 13 T cell receptor beta chains derived from one specimen sequenced in a study of blood T cells in healthy people across ages. It was with a sample-barcoded 5' primer and a J-beta primer mix that a second PCR of roughly 6 to 12 cycles was run. TCRdb analysed the 5' RACE reads with MiXCR anew, one entry per CDR3 protein. The profile shows around 1,100,000 distinct CDR3 sequences, 35% to 40% of them singletons. What was sequenced was blood. The source is a man younger than 35 in good health.

This clonotype was counted only a few times. V gene TRBV20-1 combines with J gene TRBJ2-1; D is possibly TRBD2 (6 bases). The CDR3 totals 10 residues. Germline V lookup: CDR1 DFQATT, CDR2 SNEGSKA (reference sequence). V was cut by 5 bases and J by 8 bases, with 7 bases left in between. The CDR3 sequence is CSAGGDEQFF. For the CDR3, the DNA is TGCAGTGCTGGCGGGGATGAGCAGTTCTTC.

The V and J genes are TRBV4-3 and TRBJ2-3, with 7 bases identical to TRBD2. CDR1 and CDR2 from the germline V gene are LGHNA and YSLEER. The V gene end was trimmed by 1 base and the J gene end by 5 bases; junction bases not matched to a gene: 6. CDR3 length equals 15 residues. In nucleotides, the CDR3 is TGCGCCAGCAGCCAAGGGGGAGGGGCCGGAGATACGCAGTATTTT. Encoded protein: CASSQGGGAGDTQYF.

In this sample, this clonotype turned up once. The rearrangement uses TRBV5-1 and TRBJ1-1; D uncertain. Germline V gene sequence: CDR1 SGHRS, CDR2 YFSETQ. The CDR3 totals 15 residues. The ends were cut back, 3 bases at V and 4 bases at J, with 16 bases in the middle. Written as DNA, the CDR3 is TGCGCCAGCAGCTCCCCAAACCGGGCCCCCACTGAAGCTTTCTTT. As protein: CASSSPNRAPTEAFF. The whole variable domain, filled in from reference TRBV5-1 and TRBJ1-1, reads KAGVTQTPRYLIKTRGQQVTLSCSPISGHRSVSWYQQTPGQGLQFLFEYFSETQRNKGNFPGRFSGRQFSNSRSEMNVSTLELGDSALYLCASSSPNRAPTEAFFGQGTRLTVV.

This clonotype has only a few counts. Relative to the germline gene, one junction end is altered; a read error may explain this. The V and J genes are TRBV10-3 and TRBJ2-5, with D perhaps TRBD1 (6 bases). The end of the DNA aligns better with TRBJ2-7, so the J call may be wrong. Germline-derived CDR1 and CDR2 are ENHRY and SYGVKD. CDR3 size: 13 residues. CDR3 residues: CAIGEEQGDEQYF. DNA for the CDR3: TGTGCCATCGGTGAGGAACAGGGTGACGAGCAGTACTTC.

Concerning this clonotype itself: At one boundary the junction diverges from the germline segment, which might be a read error. V and J are TRBV4-3 and TRBJ2-3, with 12 nucleotides matching TRBD2. The CDR3 totals 18 residues. CDR1 and CDR2 (germline): LGHNA, YSLEER. The CDR3 coding sequence is TGCGCCAGCAGCCAAGCCCGACTAGCGGGGGACCGCACAGATATGCAGTATTTT. As protein: CASSQARLAGDRTDMQYF.

The genes are TRBV4-1 and TRBJ2-5; TRBD2 matches 7 bases. J lost 3 bases, V lost 1 base, and 8 bases had no gene match. The CDR3 covers 16 residues. Germline CDR1 is MGHRA and CDR2 is YSYEKL. The CDR3 region has the DNA TGCGCCAGCAGCCAAGTTGGTTGGGGGGGAGAAGAGACCCAGTACTTC. Its protein is CASSQVGWGGEETQYF.

The sample holds one count of this clonotype. DNA for the CDR3: TGTGCCAGCAGCTTAAGTTGGGAGGGGGCTTTCTTT. Residues: CASSLSWEGAFF. This rearrangement joins TRBV13 to TRBJ1-1, with D maybe TRBD1 (5 bases). Trimming shortened V by 2 bases and J by 11 bases, and 12 bases separated the two germline ends. Germline V gene sequence: CDR1 PRHDT, CDR2 FYEKMQ (reference sequence). The CDR3 sequence is 12 residues long.

V and J are TRBV4-1 and TRBJ1-5, with TRBD1 matching over 9 bases. V trimming: 1 base; J trimming: 0 bases; junction bases outside the gene matches: 4. The CDR3 has 17 amino acids. Germline V gives CDR1 MGHRA, CDR2 YSYEKL. The CDR3 loop reads CASSQGTGVYSNQPQHF. Here the CDR3 DNA reads TGCGCCAGCAGCCAAGGGACAGGGGTCTATAGCAATCAGCCCCAGCATTTT.

This clonotype was detected only a few times. The chain uses TRBV10-3 and TRBJ1-1; D is unclear. In germline, CDR1 is ENHRY, CDR2 SYGVKD. The V end was cut by 6 bases, the J end by 6 bases, with 14 bases between. This CDR3 is built from 13 residues. The chain's CDR3 is CAISPGSVSEAFF. The DNA of the CDR3 is TGTGCCATCAGCCCGGGTTCCGTGTCTGAAGCTTTCTTT.

This clonotype was picked up many times. This rearrangement joins TRBV20-1 to TRBJ2-3; D assignment may be TRBD1 or TRBD2 (6 bases each). This CDR3 has 13 amino acids. Germline CDR1 DFQATT, CDR2 SNEGSKA (reference sequence). The V gene lost 6 bases and the J gene lost 4 bases, with 14 bases spanning the gap. In nucleotides, the CDR3 is TGCAGTGCGTGGGGGGCCGACGCAGATACGCAGTATTTT. As protein: CSAWGADADTQYF.

The V gene is TRBV6-1, the J gene TRBJ2-7; D remains ambiguous. V lost 3 bases, J lost 7 bases, and 10 bases lay in between. The CDR3 length is 12 residues. Per the germline V gene, CDR1 is MNHNS and CDR2 is SASEGT. This chain's CDR3 is CASSDGPWEQYF. The CDR3 nucleotides read TGTGCCAGCAGTGACGGGCCTTGGGAGCAGTACTTC.

Turning to this clonotype: A junction boundary mismatches the germline segment, possibly from a read error. V and J are TRBV7-6 and TRBJ2-1; D is possibly TRBD1 or TRBD2 (5 bases each). From germline, CDR1 is SGHVS and CDR2 FNYEAQ. The CDR3 has 16 amino acids. The CDR3 DNA reads TGTGCCAGCGGCTTAGCGAGGGGACCGACTAAAAATGAGCAGTTCTTC. It specifies CASGLARGPTKNEQFF.

Of note for this clonotype: A read error may account for a junction end that differs from germline. J is TRBJ2-4 and V is TRBV19; possibly TRBD2 for D (6 bases). Germline lookup yields CDR1 LNHDA and CDR2 SQIVND (reference sequence). CDR3 length: 15 residues. The DNA for the CDR3 is TGTGCCAGTCGGGGGACGGGAACTTCCAAAACCATTCAGTACTTC. Translated, it gives CASRGTGTSKTIQYF.